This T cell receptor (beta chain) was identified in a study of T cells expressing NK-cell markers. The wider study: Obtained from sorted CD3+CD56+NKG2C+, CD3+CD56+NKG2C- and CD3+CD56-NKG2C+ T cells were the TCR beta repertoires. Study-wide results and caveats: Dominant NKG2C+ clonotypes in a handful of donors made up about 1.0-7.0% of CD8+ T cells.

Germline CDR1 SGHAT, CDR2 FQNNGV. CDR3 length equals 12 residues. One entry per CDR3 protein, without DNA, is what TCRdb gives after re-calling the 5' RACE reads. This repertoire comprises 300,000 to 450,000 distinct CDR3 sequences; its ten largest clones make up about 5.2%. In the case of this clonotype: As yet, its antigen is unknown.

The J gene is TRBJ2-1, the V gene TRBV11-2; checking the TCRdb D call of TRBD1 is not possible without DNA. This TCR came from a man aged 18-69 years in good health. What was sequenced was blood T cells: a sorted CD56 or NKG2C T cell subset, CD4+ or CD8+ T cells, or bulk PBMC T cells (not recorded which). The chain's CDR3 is CASSRDRGKQFF.